The 20 T cell receptor beta chains given below trace back to one sample, sequenced in a study of blood T cells in healthy people across ages (dated by TCRdb to the mid-2010s). Libraries came from 5' RACE. Data came from an Illumina HiSeq 2500. A second roughly 7 to 12 cycle PCR used a sample-barcoded 5' primer and a J-beta primer mix. TCRdb reanalyzed the raw reads on its own, using fastp at Q25 for trimming and MiXCR for clone calling, and kept in-frame beta chains. Each entry merges the rows of one CDR3 protein and shows their most common DNA and genes. The sample table records hundreds of thousands of distinct CDR3 sequences; about a third of these occur just once. The top ten hold less than 20% of the sample. The sample taken for sequencing was blood. The receptors derive from a woman aged 80 or older in good health. Donor details come from another sample of the same person, matched by shared clones.

The chain carries TRBV20-1 and TRBJ2-7; TRBD2 agrees at 7 bases. This CDR3 region has 16 residues. The V and J ends lost 2 bases and 2 bases, in that order; junction bases with no gene match: 12. From germline, CDR1 is DFQATT and CDR2 SNEGSKA (reference sequence). The CDR3 region is CSARKMSAGEAYEQYF. CDR3 DNA sequence: TGCAGTGCTAGAAAGATGTCGGCGGGAGAGGCCTACGAGCAGTACTTC.

This clonotype was seen repeatedly, ten times or more. This chain connects TRBV20-1 to TRBJ2-5; 9 nucleotides match TRBD2. The V gene's germline CDR1 is DFQATT and CDR2 SNEGSKA (reference sequence). V trimming: 0 bases; J trimming: 4 bases; junction bases outside the gene matches: 6. There are 15 residues in the CDR3. DNA for the CDR3: TGCAGTGCTAGAGATCGCCTAGCGGGGAGAGAGACCCAGTACTTC. Its protein product is CSARDRLAGRETQYF.

The chain is built from TRBV6-6 and TRBJ2-1, with D possibly called TRBD1 or TRBD2 (5 bases each). Trimming left V 2 bases short and J 8 bases short, with 22 bases between. CDR1 MNHNY and CDR2 SVGAGI come from the germline V gene (reference sequence). The CDR3 is 17 amino acids. Here the CDR3 reads CASSYPGWTGGSDEQFF. The CDR3 DNA reads TGTGCCAGCAGTTACCCGGGCTGGACTGGGGGATCCGATGAGCAGTTCTTC.

V gene TRBV20-1 combines with J gene TRBJ1-5, with TRBD1 as a possible D gene (6 bases). The CDR3 contains 12 residues. V was pared by 3 bases and J by 7 bases, with 10 bases between. Germline V gene sequence: CDR1 DFQATT, CDR2 SNEGSKA (reference sequence). CDR3 residues: CSASWGPQPQHF. The CDR3 DNA follows: TGCAGTGCTAGTTGGGGGCCCCAGCCCCAGCATTTT.

The rearrangement links TRBV7-8 to TRBJ2-7, with 7 bases lining up with TRBD2. TRBJ2-5 matches the DNA end more closely, so the J call is doubtful. The germline CDR1 and CDR2 sequences are SGHVS and FQNEAQ. This CDR3 comprises 15 residues. The CDR3 spells CASSSGLTYQETQYF. As DNA, the CDR3 is TGTGCCAGCAGCTCGGGACTAACGTACCAAGAGACCCAGTACTTC.

The chain joins TRBV7-2 to TRBJ2-1; 16 bases match TRBD2. The germline V gene has CDR1 SGHTA and CDR2 FQGNSA. The CDR3 totals 19 residues. Germline trimming cut 5 bases from V and 3 bases from J; bases unmatched to any gene: 10. This CDR3 is CASSIAGTSGGAGYNEQFF. In nucleotides, the CDR3 is TGTGCCAGCAGCATCGCCGGGACTAGCGGGGGGGCAGGCTACAATGAGCAGTTCTTC.

At least ten counts were recorded for this clonotype. This rearrangement joins TRBV5-1 to TRBJ2-6; a possible D gene is TRBD2 (6 bases). The CDR3 contains 15 residues. Germline V gene data show CDR1 as SGHRS and CDR2 as YFSETQ. V gave up 4 bases and J gave up 2 bases, with 10 bases separating them. The CDR3 nucleotides read TGCGCCAGCAGCCCTGGACTACCTGGGGCCAACGTCCTGACTTTC. This sequence encodes CASSPGLPGANVLTF.

Turning to this clonotype: A much larger clone differs by one base, so this may be a read error. Here the CDR3 reads CASSDDRPFEQYF. The CDR3 DNA is TGTGCCAGCAGTGACGACAGGCCGTTCGAGCAGTACTTC. The J gene is TRBJ2-7, the V gene TRBV6-6; maybe TRBD1 (6 bases). With 5 bases removed from V and 6 bases from J, the gap between germline ends came to 14 bases. Germline CDR1 is MNHNY and CDR2 is SVGAGI (reference sequence). The CDR3 loop spans 13 amino acids.

This clonotype was picked up a small number of times. This chain connects TRBV10-2 to TRBJ1-4, with 7 positions matching TRBD1. V trimming: 8 bases; J trimming: 8 bases; junction bases outside the gene matches: 11. The CDR3 is made up of 14 amino acids. Germline V gene lookup returns CDR1 WSHSY and CDR2 SAAADI. CDR3 in amino acids: CASGQQGKGEKLFF. The CDR3 region has the DNA TGCGCCAGCGGCCAACAGGGGAAGGGGGAAAAACTGTTTTTT.

Many counts were recorded for this clonotype. The rearrangement joins TRBV20-1 to TRBJ1-5, with TRBD1 as a possible D gene (6 bases). V dropped 3 bases and J dropped 2 bases, with 14 bases sitting between them. The CDR3 totals 15 residues. CDR1 is DFQATT and CDR2 is SNEGSKA in the germline V gene (reference sequence). DNA for the CDR3: TGCAGTGCTAGTGGACAAAGACAGGGCAATCAGCCCCAGCATTTT. Its translation is CSASGQRQGNQPQHF.

This clonotype was found many times. CDR3 nucleotides: TGTGCCAGCAGCCAAGATCCCGCCAGGGGGACTTCACCCCTCCACTTT. Amino acids: CASSQDPARGTSPLHF. The chain carries TRBV4-2 and TRBJ1-6, with 7 bases fitting TRBD1. The ends lost 0 bases at V and 9 bases at J; junction bases unmatched: 8. The germline V gene encodes CDR1 LGHNA and CDR2 YNFKEQ. The CDR3 has 16 residues.

This chain joins TRBV29-1 and TRBJ1-5; no clear D. Trimming took 7 bases from V and 0 from J, leaving 7 bases between them. Germline V gives CDR1 SQVTM, CDR2 ANQGSEA. This CDR3 region has 12 residues. The CDR3 sequence is CSGQNSNQPQHF. CDR3 bases: TGCAGCGGGCAAAATAGCAATCAGCCCCAGCATTTT.

This clonotype was seen many times. V usage is TRBV6-5 and J usage is TRBJ2-7, with 11 bases identical to TRBD2. The trim removed 6 bases at V and 5 bases at J, leaving 6 bases unmatched. Germline V CDR1 and CDR2: MNHEY, SVGAGI. The CDR3 is 14 amino acids. CDR3 nucleotide sequence: TGTGCCAGCAGGAAACTAGCGGGGGCAAACGAGCAGTACTTC. This translates into CASRKLAGANEQYF.

This clonotype was observed a single time. The chain uses TRBV5-1 and TRBJ2-1; D ambiguous. The CDR3 is 17 amino acids. V lost 3 bases and J lost 3, with 19 bases in between. CDR1 SGHRS and CDR2 YFSETQ come from the germline V gene. Here the CDR3 DNA reads TGCGCCAGCAGCTGGCCTAGATTGGTCGGCAACTACAATGAGCAGTTCTTC. Amino acids: CASSWPRLVGNYNEQFF.

This clonotype has at least ten counts. The chain links TRBV15 to TRBJ1-6, with unresolved D. This CDR3 region has 21 residues. V was shortened by 0 bases and J by 8 bases, with 29 bases between the two germline ends. Germline values: CDR1 LNHNV, CDR2 YYDKDF (reference sequence). The CDR3 DNA reads as TGTGCCACCAGCAGAGATATTAATGAACCGGCCCCGCTGGGGTCTTATTCACCCCTCCACTTT. The encoded protein is CATSRDINEPAPLGSYSPLHF.

Details on this clonotype: The junction does not match germline at one end; this may be a read error. The chain is built from TRBV7-9 and TRBJ2-3; 10 nucleotides agree with TRBD2. CDR1 SEHNR and CDR2 FQNEAQ come from the germline V gene (reference sequence). The CDR3 extends over 15 amino acids. The CDR3 reads CSSSLAGGRTDTQYF. In DNA form, the CDR3 reads TGTTCCAGCAGCTTAGCGGGAGGTCGCACAGATACACAGTATTTT.

In this sample, this clonotype turned up a few times. The chain links TRBV20-1 to TRBJ1-2; possibly TRBD1 for D (6 bases). Per the germline V gene, CDR1 is DFQATT and CDR2 is SNEGSKA (reference sequence). The V and J ends lost 5 bases and 6 bases respectively, with 16 bases between them. The CDR3 runs to 13 residues. CDR3 in DNA: TGCAGTGCTGACAATAAAGGGGGAAATGGCTACACCTTC. Translation gives CSADNKGGNGYTF.

This clonotype was seen repeatedly, ten times or more. This chain links TRBV20-1 with TRBJ2-3; D gene uncertain. With 3 bases removed from V and 1 base from J, the gap between germline ends came to 14 bases. The CDR3 is 15 amino acids. The germline V gene encodes CDR1 DFQATT and CDR2 SNEGSKA (reference sequence). The CDR3 reads CSASVATDGTDTQYF. CDR3 coding DNA: TGCAGTGCTAGCGTGGCTACCGACGGCACAGATACGCAGTATTTT.

The table lists this clonotype with many counts. The chain joins TRBV2 to TRBJ2-4; D possibly corresponds to TRBD1 (5 bases). V dropped 8 bases and J dropped 0 bases, with 23 bases sitting between them. Germline CDR1 reads SNHLY; CDR2 reads FYNNEI. The CDR3 spans 18 residues. The CDR3 DNA sequence: TGTGCCAGCGGCAGGGAAGGCCCAGGTCTTTTAGCCAAAAACATTCAGTACTTC. Its translation: CASGREGPGLLAKNIQYF.

This clonotype was detected many times. The J gene is TRBJ2-3, the V gene TRBV9, with 8 bases that match TRBD2. CDR1 SGDLS and CDR2 YYNGEE come from the germline V gene. The V and J ends lost 0 bases and 2 bases, in that order; junction bases with no gene match: 5. The CDR3 consists of 16 residues. The CDR3: CASSVAAGGPTDTQYF. CDR3 DNA sequence: TGTGCCAGCAGCGTAGCCGCGGGGGGACCCACAGATACGCAGTATTTT.